This T cell receptor beta chain was sequenced during a study of CD8 T cells in Susac syndrome. The CDR3 sequence is 15 residues long. Germline CDR1 LNHNV, CDR2 YYDKDF (reference sequence). V was trimmed by 0 bases and J by 6 bases, leaving 12 bases between them. Random hexamers were used to reverse transcribe 0.5 to 1 ug of RNA. TCR beta CDR3 was amplified by immunoSEQ multiplex PCR. This amplification extended across 54 Vbeta and 13 Jbeta segments. TCRdb reprocessed the immunoSEQ multiplex PCR reads via MiXCR and lists one record per CDR3 protein. This table holds 200,000 or so distinct CDR3 sequences, about 94% found once. Peripheral blood CD8+ and CD4+ T cells were profiled by TCR beta sequencing. Negative isolation was applied to CD8+ and CD4+ T cells, and FACS enrichment was applied to TEMRA cells. Study-wide results and caveats: It was acknowledged in the study that the number of individuals who were included in its TCR sequencing and HLA analysis was relatively small.

Turning to this clonotype: Its antigen is undetermined.

The specimen was CD8+ T cells from PBMCs. The chain joins TRBV15 to TRBJ1-5; TRBD1 is a possible D gene (6 bases). The TCR originated in a human donor with multiple sclerosis. The CDR3 nucleotides read TGTGCCACCAGCAGAGAGGCGGGGGGCGGTCAGCCCCAGCATTTT. It translates to CATSREAGGGQPQHF.